Sequencing of this T cell receptor (beta chain) was carried out in a study of blood T cell repertoires in COVID-19. Study context: The origin of the acute and convalescent COVID-19 samples was the United States, Italy and Spain. Sources were T cells, B-cell-depleted T cells, or PBMCs; the material itself was cDNA or gDNA.

In Seattle, patients joined the study during active infection and were tracked longitudinally. Study processing details: Estimation of nucleated cell counts relied on the amplification of reference gene primers. The protocol was immunoSEQ multiplex PCR, while the TCRdb copy is restricted to in-frame clones and leaves out a portion. Clonal size and the V and J genes are those of that table, whereas D and trimming came from the DNA. Here the sample spans tens of thousands of clones, nearly 90% being singletons. This TCR was sampled from a woman aged 50 to 60 with COVID-19, enrolled during active disease. The sample comprised peripheral blood.

The CDR3 sequence is CASSRDSGSGANVLTF. CDR3 sequence (DNA): TGTGCCAGCAGCCGGGACTCCGGCTCTGGGGCCAACGTCCTGACTTTC. J is TRBJ2-6 and V is TRBV7-2, with D maybe TRBD2 (6 bases). The CDR3 has 16 residues. V was pared by 5 bases and J by 0 bases, with 11 bases between. CDR1 SGHTA and CDR2 FQGNSA come from the germline V gene.